This TCR beta chain was obtained from a study of graft-versus-host responses after intestinal transplantation. The overall study: Recipients uniformly received anti-thymocyte globulin induction, followed by tacrolimus and steroids for three to four years.

Study results and limitations: GvH clones appeared in recipient marrow, some first in ileum or blood. Patients who carried graft-donor T cell macrochimerism also had high graft-versus-host to host-versus-graft clonal ratios in their allografts.

Some clones are missing from TCRdb's copy, which holds only in-frame ones; the method was immunoSEQ multiplex PCR. The repertoire holds under 100,000 clones, with about 90% as singletons. Germline CDR1 SGHDT, CDR2 YYEEEE. The CDR3 has 14 residues. With respect to this clone: The target antigen is unknown.

V usage is TRBV5-6 and J usage is TRBJ2-5; 7 bases map to TRBD2. The tail of the sequence fits TRBJ2-7 better, so the J call may be wrong. This material consisted of unstimulated CD8+ T cells sorted from spleen or lymph node cells, taken before transplant. This sequence originates from a human donor who was the organ donor for an intestinal transplant. The CDR3 sequence is CASSLEGGDYEQYF. Here the CDR3 DNA reads TGTGCCAGCAGCTTGGAGGGAGGGGACTACGAGCAGTACTTC.